The source of this T cell receptor (beta chain) is a study of long-term antiretroviral therapy in people with HIV. Overall study results and limits: Repertoires from HIV showed CDR3 length ranges narrower than those of controls. On ART adherence, viral resistance or therapy changes, no data were available. Transplant donor controls retained higher diversity, though diversity increased after ART. Blood sampling spanned 2004 to 2017, possibly under older ART regimens.

The authors ran the immunoSEQ assay, v3.0, at survey level. Generated by immunoSEQ multiplex PCR, the TCRdb table keeps only in-frame clones and is missing some. In the table there are some 24,000 clones, about 80% of which are singletons. A word on this clone: What it binds is unknown.

The sample here was unsorted PBMCs, taken 0.7 years before starting antiretroviral therapy. This TCR was recovered from a man aged 30 to 39 with HIV.

The CDR3 DNA reads as TGTGCCAGCACCGCTTTTCCAGGCAGGGGGTACATTAGTCAGCCCCAGCATTTT. Translating gives CASTAFPGRGYISQPQHF. The chain has TRBV28 and TRBJ1-5; 7 nucleotides agree with TRBD1. Germline-derived CDR1 and CDR2 are MDHEN and SYDVKM. There are 18 residues in the CDR3. V lost 7 bases and J lost 6; bases outside the gene matches: 21. The full variable domain, with the rest looked up from reference TRBV28 and TRBJ1-5, is DVKVTQSSRYLVKRTGEKVFLECVQDMDHENMFWYRQDPGLGLRLIYFSYDVKMKEKGDIPEGYSVSREKKERFSLILESASTNQTSMYLCASTAFPGRGYISQPQHFGDGTRLSIL.